These 9 T cell receptor beta chains came from one sample sequenced in a study of cytomegalovirus exposure and HLA in healthy donors. Both 60 Vbeta primers and 13 Jbeta primers went into the PCR. The data were produced by immunoSEQ multiplex PCR, yet TCRdb's version contains in-frame clones alone and is incomplete. Here the sample table reports roughly 34,000 clones. The sequenced material came from PBMCs. The receptor source for this set is a woman between 35 and 50 years old in good health and CMV-seropositive.

CDR3 region: CAWVQDAGNTIYF. The CDR3 coding sequence is TGTGCCTGGGTACAGGATGCGGGAAACACCATATATTTT. The rearrangement links TRBV30 to TRBJ1-3; TRBD1 might be the D (5 bases). Trimming stripped 5 bases from V and 4 bases from J, with 12 bases between. Germline V lookup: CDR1 GTSNPN, CDR2 SVGIG (reference sequence). The CDR3 is 13 residues long.

V is TRBV9 and J is TRBJ2-7; TRBD1 agrees at 12 bases. The CDR3 consists of 15 residues. V trimming: 4 bases; J trimming: 9 bases; junction bases outside the gene matches: 11. Germline-derived CDR1 and CDR2 are SGDLS and YYNGEE. CDR3: CASSLPGTGGDVQYF. CDR3 nucleotides: TGTGCCAGCAGCCTTCCCGGGACAGGGGGCGATGTGCAGTACTTC.

To note about this clone: Mismatch with germline at one junction end may stem from a read error. The V and J genes are TRBV5-4 and TRBJ1-5, with 9 bases matching TRBD1. The CDR3 length is 16 residues. Germline loops: CDR1 SGHNT, CDR2 YYREEE (reference sequence). The CDR3 is CASSWGGDRENQLQHF. In nucleotides, the CDR3 is TGTGCCAGCAGCTGGGGTGGGGACAGGGAGAATCAGCTCCAGCATTTT.

V is TRBV11-2 and J is TRBJ1-1; D unclear. CDR3 length equals 11 residues. The V end lost 5 bases, the J end lost 9 bases, and 10 bases lay between the germline ends. Looked up from germline, CDR1 is SGHAT and CDR2 is FQNNGV. This CDR3 reads CASSAIWQAFF. The CDR3 region has the DNA TGTGCCAGCAGCGCAATCTGGCAAGCTTTCTTT.

This chain links TRBV5-5 with TRBJ2-1; 9 bases agree with TRBD2. The V segment lost 5 bases and the J segment 7 bases; nucleotides outside the gene matches: 10. The V gene's germline CDR1 is SGHKS and CDR2 YYEKEE (reference sequence). This CDR3 contains 15 residues. CDR3 sequence (DNA): TGTGCCAGCAGGTCCCCGGGACTAGCTAAGAATGAGCAGTTCTTC. As protein: CASRSPGLAKNEQFF.

The chain is built from TRBV4-3 and TRBJ1-2; TRBD1 aligns across 9 bases. This CDR3 has 16 residues. Losses at the gene ends were 3 bases for V and 4 bases for J; bases not matched to a gene: 9. Germline CDR1 and CDR2: LGHNA and YSLEER. CDR3 residues: CASSQDRDRAVYGYTF. The CDR3 DNA reads TGCGCCAGCAGCCAGGACCGGGACAGGGCAGTCTATGGCTACACCTTC.

V and J are TRBV7-3 and TRBJ2-1, with a weak D call TRBD1 (6 bases). Germline CDR1 SGHTA, CDR2 FQGTGA. V lost 5 bases and J 4 bases, leaving 12 bases between the germline ends. The CDR3 consists of 14 residues. This CDR3 is CASSPTQGYNEQFF. CDR3 nucleotides: TGTGCCAGCAGCCCGACACAGGGATACAATGAGCAGTTCTTC. Drawing the rest from reference TRBV7-3 and TRBJ2-1, the complete variable domain is GAGVSQTPSNKVTEKGKYVELRCDPISGHTALYWYRQSLGQGPEFLIYFQGTGAADDSGLPNDRFFAVRPEGSVSTLKIQRTERGDSAVYLCASSPTQGYNEQFFGPGTRLTVL.

This chain joins TRBV28 and TRBJ2-1, with 7 positions matching TRBD2. Germline V gives CDR1 MDHEN, CDR2 SYDVKM. There are 14 residues in the CDR3. V shed 6 bases, J shed 0 bases, and the junction held 2 bases outside the gene matches. As DNA, the CDR3 is TGTGCCAGCAGCCTAGCGGCCTCCTACAATGAGCAGTTCTTC. It encodes CASSLAASYNEQFF.

As for this clone: The same CDR3 arises from other DNA sequences in this sample as well. V usage is TRBV6-1 and J usage is TRBJ2-7; possibly TRBD2 for D (6 bases). The length of the CDR3 is 13 residues. The germline V gene encodes CDR1 MNHNS and CDR2 SASEGT. Deletions cut 4 bases from V and 1 base from J, with 8 bases between. The CDR3 bases are TGTGCCAGCAGTGTCGGGGGTTCCTACGAGCAGTACTTC. This encodes CASSVGGSYEQYF.